The 17 T cell receptor beta chains below come from one sample, sequenced in a study of T cell repertoires in cytomegalovirus infection. TCRdb re-analysed the reads in MiXCR, keeping a single row per CDR3 protein. This table has 150,000 to 200,000 distinct CDR3 sequences, 25% to 30% appearing once. Sequencing used PBMCs. The source of these receptors is a human donor in good health (CMV status not recorded). Some clones in this sample may be carry-over from other donors' samples.

This clonotype was observed a few times. This rearrangement joins TRBV6-4 to TRBJ2-1; no reliable D call. This CDR3 is 13 amino acids long. The V gene's germline CDR1 is MRHNA and CDR2 SNTAGT. V lost 0 bases, J lost 14 bases, and 14 bases lay in between. The CDR3 DNA follows: TGTGCCAGCAGTGACTCGCAGGAGTCGTCAAAGTTCTTC. Its translation is CASSDSQESSKFF.

This clonotype has a count of ten or more. The chain recombines TRBV7-2 with TRBJ2-1; a possible D gene is TRBD2 (5 bases). This CDR3 is 15 amino acids long. The germline CDR1 and CDR2 sequences are SGHTA and FQGNSA. Trimming shortened V by 3 bases and J by 7 bases, and 16 bases separated the two germline ends. The CDR3 loop reads CASSLNSGIMNEQFF. In DNA form, the CDR3 reads TGTGCCAGCAGCTTGAACTCCGGGATAATGAATGAGCAGTTCTTC. Together with reference TRBV7-2 and TRBJ2-1, the CDR3 gives the full variable domain: GAGVSQSPSNKVTEKGKDVELRCDPISGHTALYWYRQSLGQGLEFLIYFQGNSAPDKSGLPSDRFSAERTGGSVSTLTIQRTQQEDSAVYLCASSLNSGIMNEQFFGPGTRLTVL.

J is TRBJ2-1 and V is TRBV2, with a tentative D call TRBD2 (5 bases). Germline lookup yields CDR1 SNHLY and CDR2 FYNNEI. The V gene lost 4 bases and the J gene lost 7 bases, with 11 bases spanning the gap. The CDR3 has 13 residues. The DNA for the CDR3 is TGTGCCAGCAGTGTGGACTCGCTTAATGAGCAGTTCTTC. It specifies CASSVDSLNEQFF.

This clonotype was recorded at least ten times. J is TRBJ1-2 and V is TRBV7-3; 7 bases are a match to TRBD1. V trimming: 5 bases; J trimming: 0 bases; junction bases outside the gene matches: 6. The germline V gene has CDR1 SGHTA and CDR2 FQGTGA. The CDR3 extends over 15 amino acids. CDR3 nucleotide sequence: TGTGCCAGCAGCAGACAGGGCGCACCTAACTATGGCTACACCTTC. This sequence encodes CASSRQGAPNYGYTF. Based on the CDR3 plus reference TRBV7-3 and TRBJ1-2, the full variable domain is GAGVSQTPSNKVTEKGKYVELRCDPISGHTALYWYRQSLGQGPEFLIYFQGTGAADDSGLPNDRFFAVRPEGSVSTLKIQRTERGDSAVYLCASSRQGAPNYGYTFGSGTRLTVV.

Many counts were recorded for this clonotype. V usage is TRBV7-2 and J usage is TRBJ2-3, with unresolved D. The CDR3 consists of 13 residues. Germline CDR1 reads SGHTA; CDR2 reads FQGNSA. V lost 5 bases and J lost 1, with 7 bases in between. CDR3 in DNA: TGTGCCAGCAGCGAAACAGGCACAGATACGCAGTATTTT. Protein sequence: CASSETGTDTQYF.

This clonotype has only a few counts. The genes are TRBV7-9 and TRBJ2-7; D is possibly TRBD2 (6 bases). The CDR3 runs to 12 residues. V was clipped by 7 bases and J by 7 bases, with 14 bases between them. The germline V gene has CDR1 SEHNR and CDR2 FQNEAQ (reference sequence). CDR3: CASTGTSGEQYF. CDR3 bases: TGTGCCAGCACAGGGACTTCGGGGGAGCAGTACTTC.

The gene calls are TRBV6-1 and TRBJ2-7; a weak D match, TRBD2 (6 bases). The V end was cut by 7 bases, the J end by 9 bases, with 16 bases between. The CDR3 is made up of 12 amino acids. Germline values: CDR1 MNHNS, CDR2 SASEGT. The CDR3 bases are TGTGCCAGCAACATTGGAGGGGCGGGGCAGTACTTC. It yields the protein CASNIGGAGQYF.

This clonotype was seen many times. V usage is TRBV7-2 and J usage is TRBJ2-7, with D possibly being TRBD2 (5 bases). Per the germline V gene, CDR1 is SGHTA and CDR2 is FQGNSA. Trimming cost V 2 bases and J 2 bases, with 13 bases left between them. The CDR3 is 15 residues long. The CDR3 DNA is TGTGCCAGCAGCTTATCGGGGAAGAGCACCTACGAGCAGTACTTC. This gives the protein CASSLSGKSTYEQYF.

V gene TRBV29-1 combines with J gene TRBJ1-4; perhaps TRBD1 as D (5 bases). This CDR3 has 12 amino acids. Trimming stripped 7 bases from V and 3 bases from J, with 9 bases between. Per germline, CDR1 SQVTM and CDR2 ANQGSEA. The CDR3 region is CSAGHPNEKLFF. The CDR3 DNA sequence: TGCAGCGCCGGACATCCTAATGAAAAACTGTTTTTT.

There are a few counts of this clonotype. This CDR3 is CASRLRGQEAQHF. The DNA for the CDR3 is TGCGCCAGCAGGCTCAGGGGCCAGGAGGCCCAGCATTTT. This chain connects TRBV23-1 to TRBJ1-5, with a possible D match to TRBD1 (6 bases). TRBV23-1 is an ORF, and what it does is uncertain. The CDR3 covers 13 residues. Trimming took off 6 bases at V and 11 bases at J, with 17 bases between the two ends.

This clonotype was counted a few times. The chain links TRBV3-1 to TRBJ1-1; D is perhaps TRBD1 (5 bases). The CDR3 loop spans 13 amino acids. Germline loops: CDR1 LGHDT, CDR2 YNNKEL (reference sequence). V was clipped by 5 bases and J by 1 base, with 8 bases between them. The CDR3 nucleotides read TGTGCCAGCAGCAAACAGGCGAACACTGAAGCTTTCTTT. Amino acids: CASSKQANTEAFF.

This clonotype appeared many times. This CDR3 is CASSDGRDYGYTF. CDR3 DNA sequence: TGTGCCAGCAGTGATGGACGGGACTATGGCTACACCTTC. The chain links TRBV25-1 to TRBJ1-2; D is uncertain. Germline CDR1 and CDR2: MGHDK and SYGVNS. Trimming pared 3 bases from V and 3 bases from J, leaving 8 bases between. The CDR3 runs 13 residues.

This clonotype was found a few times. The chain links TRBV6-1 to TRBJ2-2; 7 bases match TRBD1. The CDR3 length is 14 residues. Per germline, CDR1 MNHNS and CDR2 SASEGT. V shed 6 bases, J shed 6 bases, and the junction held 7 bases outside the gene matches. CDR3 in amino acids: CASRRQGWAGELFF. The CDR3 coding sequence is TGTGCCAGCAGGCGACAGGGATGGGCCGGGGAGCTGTTTTTT.

V usage is TRBV14 and J usage is TRBJ2-3, with TRBD2 matching 8 bases. The CDR3 loop spans 14 amino acids. CDR1 and CDR2 from the germline V gene are SGHDN and FVKESK. J was trimmed by 7 bases and V by 0 bases; bases with no gene match: 3. The CDR3 DNA sequence: TGTGCCAGCAGCCAAGAAGCGGGGGCGTATACGCAGTATTTT. Translation: CASSQEAGAYTQYF.

The sample holds many counts of this clonotype. The chain carries TRBV7-8 and TRBJ2-2; TRBD2 aligns across 8 bases. The germline V gene has CDR1 SGHVS and CDR2 FQNEAQ. The CDR3 extends over 17 amino acids. J gave up 5 bases and V 1 base, and 9 bases lay outside the gene matches. The CDR3 nucleotides are TGTGCCAGCAGCTTAGACCCCTCGGGGGGGCGGACCGGGGAGCTGTTTTTT. It yields the protein CASSLDPSGGRTGELFF.

The CDR3 DNA follows: TGTGCCAGCAGCCCTCACGGCCTAGCGGGGAGGACAGATACGCAGTATTTT. It translates to CASSPHGLAGRTDTQYF. The V call is TRBV9, the J call TRBJ2-3; the match to TRBD2 covers 9 bases. CDR1 SGDLS and CDR2 YYNGEE come from the germline V gene. The J segment lost 3 bases and the V segment lost 4 bases, leaving 12 bases of the junction unmatched. The CDR3 covers 17 residues.

This CDR3 is CASSLGQYQPQHF. CDR3 nucleotide sequence: TGTGCCAGCAGCTTAGGACAATATCAGCCCCAGCATTTT. The rearrangement links TRBV7-6 to TRBJ1-5; D gene uncertain. Germline V gives CDR1 SGHVS, CDR2 FNYEAQ. The CDR3 covers 13 residues. The germline V and J ends were trimmed by 1 base and 5 bases, with 6 bases remaining between them.